The rows below give T cell receptor beta chains drawn from one sample of a study of blood T cell repertoires in COVID-19. The protocol was immunoSEQ multiplex PCR, while the TCRdb copy is restricted to in-frame clones and leaves out a portion. The sample shows 80,000 to 100,000 clones, roughly 80% of them seen only once. Sequencing input: peripheral blood. All receptors come from a man between 60 and 75 years old with acute or convalescent COVID-19. The CDR3 runs from the conserved cysteine through the conserved F or W. The order of the fields is D gene, V gene, J gene, clone size, CDR3 protein, CDR3 DNA. D genes are given only for firm matches. The size entry is marked missing in some rows and otherwise reads once, few, many or a size class.

D: TRBD2
V: TRBV3-1/TRBV3-2
J: TRBJ2-5
size: NA
CDR3: CASSQSGGPQETQYF
DNA: TGTGCCAGCAGCCAAAGCGGGGGCCCCCAAGAGACCCAGTACTTC

D: TRBD1
V: TRBV11-2
J: TRBJ2-3
size: NA
CDR3: CASSLVGGTGRSDTQYF
DNA: TGTGCCAGCAGCTTAGTGGGGGGGACAGGGAGGTCAGATACGCAGTATTTT

D: NA
V: TRBV6-5
J: TRBJ1-5
size: NA
CDR3: CASSGHRAEPQHF
DNA: TGTGCCAGCAGCGGACACCGAGCAGAGCCCCAGCATTTT

D: NA
V: TRBV27
J: TRBJ2-5
size: NA
CDR3: CASRNGQHQETQYF
DNA: TGTGCCAGCAGAAACGGACAACACCAAGAGACCCAGTACTTC

D: NA
V: TRBV6-5
J: TRBJ2-6
size: NA
CDR3: CASTFPGANVLTF
DNA: TGTGCCAGCACTTTCCCTGGGGCCAACGTCCTGACTTTC

D: TRBD1
V: TRBV7-6
J: TRBJ2-7
size: NA
CDR3: CASSLAPGQPYEQYF
DNA: TGTGCCAGCAGCTTAGCCCCGGGACAGCCCTACGAGCAGTACTTC

D: NA
V: TRBV28
J: TRBJ1-1
size: NA
CDR3: CASSFVLGEGTEAFF
DNA: TGTGCCAGCAGTTTCGTTTTGGGAGAGGGCACTGAAGCTTTCTTT

D: TRBD2
V: TRBV6-2/TRBV6-3
J: TRBJ2-2
size: NA
CDR3: CASSRGVVGHTGELFF
DNA: TGTGCCAGCAGTCGGGGGGTCGTAGGCCACACCGGGGAGCTGTTTTTT

D: TRBD1
V: TRBV5-1
J: TRBJ2-7
size: NA
CDR3: CASSGGQGYEQYF
DNA: TGCGCCAGCAGCGGAGGACAGGGCTACGAGCAGTACTTC

D: TRBD1
V: TRBV3-1/TRBV3-2
J: TRBJ1-4
size: NA
CDR3: CASSPGGTGVAKLFF
DNA: TGTGCCAGCAGTCCCGGTGGGACAGGGGTGGCAAAACTGTTTTTT

D: NA
V: TRBV4-2
J: TRBJ2-7
size: NA
CDR3: CASSQEDTLTGEQYF
DNA: TGTGCCAGCAGCCAAGAGGATACCCTTACGGGGGAGCAGTACTTC

D: NA
V: TRBV6-5
J: TRBJ1-2
size: NA
CDR3: CASSYSMLEGYGYTF
DNA: TGTGCCAGCAGTTACTCGATGTTAGAGGGCTATGGCTACACCTTC

D: NA
V: TRBV4-2
J: TRBJ2-7
size: few
CDR3: CASSYDGGREQYF
DNA: TGTGCCAGCAGTTACGACGGGGGGCGCGAGCAGTACTTC

D: TRBD2
V: TRBV7-2
J: TRBJ2-3
size: NA
CDR3: CASSLRLAAPTDTQYF
DNA: TGTGCCAGCAGCTTGAGACTAGCGGCCCCCACAGATACGCAGTATTTT

D: NA
V: TRBV5-4
J: TRBJ2-2
size: NA
CDR3: CASSPPGLAGELFF
DNA: TGTGCCAGCAGCCCGCCGGGACTTGCCGGGGAGCTGTTTTTT

D: NA
V: TRBV7-9
J: TRBJ2-5
size: NA
CDR3: CASSAGQRETQYF
DNA: TGTGCCAGCAGTGCCGGACAGCGAGAGACCCAGTACTTC

D: NA
V: TRBV5-4
J: TRBJ2-5
size: NA
CDR3: CASSFIGLQETQYF
DNA: TGTGCCAGCAGCTTCATCGGGTTACAAGAGACCCAGTACTTC

D: NA
V: TRBV14
J: TRBJ2-5
size: NA
CDR3: CASSQATWETQYF
DNA: TGTGCCAGCAGCCAAGCCACTTGGGAGACCCAGTACTTC

D: NA
V: TRBV10-1
J: TRBJ2-3
size: NA
CDR3: CASSESISGTDTQYF
DNA: TGCGCCAGCAGTGAGTCGATCAGCGGCACAGATACGCAGTATTTT

D: TRBD1
V: TRBV7-9
J: TRBJ2-7
size: NA
CDR3: CASSLGGQGSQYF
DNA: TGTGCCAGCAGCTTAGGGGGACAGGGAAGTCAGTACTTC

D: TRBD1
V: TRBV6-2/TRBV6-3
J: TRBJ1-3
size: many
CDR3: CASSDRVSGNTIYF
DNA: TGTGCCAGCAGTGACAGGGTCTCTGGAAACACCATATATTTT

D: NA
V: TRBV9
J: TRBJ2-2
size: NA
CDR3: CASSPHAGRQNTGELFF
DNA: TGTGCCAGCAGCCCCCACGCTGGGAGACAGAACACCGGGGAGCTGTTTTTT

D: TRBD1
V: TRBV2
J: TRBJ2-1
size: many
CDR3: CASSPRTGLKFF
DNA: TGTGCCAGCAGTCCCCGGACAGGGTTGAAGTTCTTC

D: TRBD2
V: TRBV19
J: TRBJ2-1
size: few
CDR3: CASSHSWGLAGGPVNEQFF
DNA: TGTGCCAGTAGTCATTCCTGGGGACTAGCGGGAGGGCCGGTCAATGAGCAGTTCTTC

D: TRBD1
V: TRBV11-2
J: TRBJ2-5
size: NA
CDR3: CASSLAPGQGLQATQYF
DNA: TGTGCCAGCAGCTTAGCCCCTGGACAGGGGCTTCAAGCGACCCAGTACTTC

D: NA
V: TRBV28
J: TRBJ2-2
size: NA
CDR3: CASSLFPENTGELFF
DNA: TGTGCCAGCAGTTTATTTCCAGAGAACACCGGGGAGCTGTTTTTT

D: NA
V: TRBV3-1/TRBV3-2
J: TRBJ2-5
size: NA
CDR3: CANCRAWGTQYF
DNA: TGTGCCAATTGCAGGGCCTGGGGGACCCAGTACTTC

D: TRBD1
V: TRBV18
J: TRBJ1-2
size: NA
CDR3: CASSLASRGPGYGYTF
DNA: TGTGCCAGCTCACTGGCCTCCAGGGGGCCTGGCTATGGCTACACCTTC

D: NA
V: TRBV18
J: TRBJ1-5
size: NA
CDR3: CASSRGDRDKGIHF
DNA: TGTGCCAGCTCACGGGGTGACCGGGACAAGGGGATACATTTT

D: NA
V: TRBV6-2/TRBV6-3
J: TRBJ2-4
size: NA
CDR3: CASSSAGQIDIQYF
DNA: TGTGCCAGCAGTTCGGCAGGGCAGATCGACATTCAGTACTTC

D: NA
V: TRBV5-1
J: TRBJ1-2
size: once
CDR3: CASSSTRTAGYTF
DNA: TGCGCCAGCAGCTCCACACGGACAGCTGGCTACACCTTC

D: NA
V: TRBV7-8
J: TRBJ2-6
size: few
CDR3: CASSLSGAGANVLTF
DNA: TGTGCCAGCAGCTTATCAGGGGCTGGGGCCAACGTCCTGACTTTC

D: TRBD2
V: TRBV3-1/TRBV3-2
J: TRBJ2-1
size: many
CDR3: CASSQMAGGEQFF
DNA: TGTGCCAGCAGCCAAATGGCGGGGGGGGAGCAGTTCTTC

D: TRBD1
V: TRBV5-6
J: TRBJ2-5
size: NA
CDR3: CASSLGQGSETQYF
DNA: TGTGCCAGCAGCTTGGGACAGGGGAGCGAGACCCAGTACTTC

D: TRBD1
V: TRBV19
J: TRBJ2-7
size: NA
CDR3: CASSITGGIEQYF
DNA: TGTGCCAGTAGTATCACAGGGGGGATCGAGCAGTACTTC

D: TRBD2
V: TRBV19
J: TRBJ2-7
size: NA
CDR3: CASSRLAGSYEQYF
DNA: TGTGCCAGTAGTCGACTAGCGGGATCCTACGAGCAGTACTTC